The present entry profiles one TCR beta chain with its context. Antigen specificity is unknown. TCRdb's table, derived via immunoSEQ multiplex PCR, lists solely in-frame clones and lacks some. The sample yields 150,000 or so clones, 80% to 90% seen once. The data belong to a study of T cell responses to AZD1222 COVID-19 vaccine. Findings and caveats of the study: At study baseline, merely five or six AZD1222 recipients were seropositive. Unmutated variant regions are reportedly the target of nearly half of TCRs that are spike-specific. Most donors were white British, females outnumbered males, and clonal diversity was possibly underestimated.

The V segment lost 9 bases and the J segment 4 bases; nucleotides outside the gene matches: 9. The germline CDR1 and CDR2 sequences are LNHDA and SQIVND (reference sequence). This CDR3 comprises 13 residues. The receptor was derived from an adult in good health. The sample in question was peripheral blood, obtained on day 0 of AZD1222 vaccination. The rearrangement links TRBV19 to TRBJ2-7; 7 positions agree with TRBD1. Written as DNA, the CDR3 is TGTGCCAGCCCACCGGGACAGCGATACGAGCAGTACTTC. Its protein is CASPPGQRYEQYF. Supplemented by reference TRBV19 and TRBJ2-7, the full variable domain reads DGGITQSPKYLFRKEGQNVTLSCEQNLNHDAMYWYRQDPGQGLRLIYYSQIVNDFQKGDIAEGYSVSREKKESFPLTVTSAQKNPTAFYLCASPPGQRYEQYFGPGTRLTVT.